Listed below are T cell receptor beta chains from one sample, sequenced in a study of blood T cell repertoires in COVID-19. Here immunoSEQ multiplex PCR was the method, and the copy in TCRdb shows in-frame clones only, minus some. This sample has 200,000 to 250,000 clones, with roughly 80% found just once. The source material was peripheral blood. The source of these receptors is a human donor in a cohort sampled during active COVID-19. The CDR3 runs from the conserved cysteine through the conserved F or W. The order of the fields is clone size, J gene, V gene, D gene, CDR3 protein, CDR3 DNA. A D gene is named only where the DNA matches it firmly. Clone size is shown for a subset of rows, as once, few, many or a class of expanded clone.

size: -; J: TRBJ2-4; V: TRBV24-1; D: -; CDR3: CATSDSTGSIQYF; DNA: TGTGCCACCAGTGATAGCACAGGGAGCATTCAGTACTTC
size: -; J: TRBJ2-7; V: TRBV2; D: -; CDR3: CASSFRGSSYEQYF; DNA: TGTGCCAGCAGTTTCCGGGGAAGCTCCTACGAGCAGTACTTC
size: -; J: TRBJ1-5; V: TRBV7-9; D: -; CDR3: CASSPAGQDNQPQHF; DNA: TGTGCCAGCAGCCCAGCAGGACAAGACAATCAGCCCCAGCATTTT
size: -; J: TRBJ2-1; V: TRBV5-5; D: -; CDR3: CASSLSLIYNEQFF; DNA: TGTGCCAGCAGCTTGTCCCTTATTTACAATGAGCAGTTCTTC
size: -; J: TRBJ1-1; V: TRBV9; D: -; CDR3: CASGGSDPYNTEAFF; DNA: TGTGCCAGCGGGGGGTCGGACCCCTATAACACTGAAGCTTTCTTT
size: few; J: TRBJ1-4; V: TRBV19; D: -; CDR3: CASSPRTVEKLFF; DNA: TGTGCCAGTAGTCCCCGGACAGTAGAAAAACTGTTTTTT
size: -; J: TRBJ1-5; V: TRBV19; D: -; CDR3: CASSIDPAGGPNQPQHF; DNA: TGTGCCAGTAGTATTGACCCCGCGGGGGGGCCCAATCAGCCCCAGCATTTT
size: -; J: TRBJ1-4; V: TRBV7-6; D: -; CDR3: CASSLGSQGNEKLFF; DNA: TGTGCCAGCAGCTTAGGTTCACAGGGTAATGAAAAACTGTTTTTT
size: once; J: TRBJ2-3; V: TRBV14; D: -; CDR3: CASSQTNAEDTQYF; DNA: TGTGCCAGCAGCCAGACCAACGCGGAGGATACGCAGTATTTT
size: -; J: TRBJ1-2; V: TRBV7-9; D: -; CDR3: CASSLGANFNYGYTF; DNA: TGTGCCAGCAGCTTAGGGGCAAATTTTAACTATGGCTACACCTTC
size: -; J: TRBJ2-7; V: TRBV27; D: TRBD2; CDR3: CASSSLAGGVEQYF; DNA: TGTGCCAGCAGTTCACTAGCGGGAGGGGTCGAGCAGTACTTC
size: -; J: TRBJ2-7; V: TRBV18; D: -; CDR3: CASSTGVDYEQYF; DNA: TGTGCCAGCTCGACGGGAGTCGACTACGAGCAGTACTTC
size: -; J: TRBJ1-6; V: TRBV5-1; D: TRBD1; CDR3: CASSGDRDSPLHF; DNA: TGCGCCAGCAGCGGAGACAGGGATTCACCCCTCCACTTT
size: once; J: TRBJ1-1; V: TRBV7-2; D: -; CDR3: CASSLSIRGGDTEAFF; DNA: TGTGCCAGCAGCTTATCTATAAGGGGTGGGGACACTGAAGCTTTCTTT
size: -; J: TRBJ1-2; V: TRBV5-1; D: TRBD1; CDR3: CASSLDGTGNYGYTF; DNA: TGCGCCAGCAGCCTGGACGGGACAGGCAACTATGGCTACACCTTC
size: -; J: TRBJ1-2; V: TRBV29-1; D: TRBD1; CDR3: CSVSGTGGYGYTF; DNA: TGCAGCGTTTCCGGGACAGGAGGATATGGCTACACCTTC
size: -; J: TRBJ2-7; V: TRBV11-2; D: -; CDR3: CASSLRQGFHEQYF; DNA: TGTGCCAGCAGCTTAAGGCAGGGCTTTCACGAGCAGTACTTC
size: -; J: TRBJ1-2; V: TRBV5-5; D: -; CDR3: CASSLARNYGYTF; DNA: TGTGCCAGCAGCTTGGCCAGGAACTATGGCTACACCTTC
size: -; J: TRBJ2-7; V: TRBV9; D: -; CDR3: CASSTEPGEQYF; DNA: TGTGCCAGCAGCACTGAGCCGGGTGAGCAGTACTTC
size: many; J: TRBJ2-1; V: TRBV19; D: TRBD2; CDR3: CASSISLAGGGSYNEQFF; DNA: TGTGCCAGTAGTATTAGTCTAGCGGGAGGAGGTTCCTACAATGAGCAGTTCTTC
size: -; J: TRBJ1-1; V: TRBV7-8; D: -; CDR3: CASSLVLGSGAEAFF; DNA: TGTGCCAGCAGCTTAGTGTTGGGCTCAGGGGCTGAAGCTTTCTTT
size: -; J: TRBJ2-7; V: TRBV21-1; D: -; CDR3: CARRLAGILFYEQYF; DNA: TGCGCCAGGAGACTAGCGGGAATCCTCTTCTACGAGCAGTACTTC
size: -; J: TRBJ1-3; V: TRBV15; D: -; CDR3: CATSLSSGNTIYF; DNA: TGTGCCACCAGCCTGAGCTCTGGAAACACCATATATTTT
size: -; J: TRBJ1-4; V: TRBV10-3; D: TRBD1; CDR3: CAIKKGSTGAEKLFF; DNA: TGTGCCATCAAAAAAGGTTCTACAGGGGCGGAAAAACTGTTTTTT
size: -; J: TRBJ2-3; V: TRBV10-3; D: -; CDR3: CAISDPGSPISTDTQYF; DNA: TGTGCCATCAGTGACCCCGGGAGCCCGATCAGCACAGATACGCAGTATTTT
size: -; J: TRBJ2-7; V: TRBV28; D: TRBD2; CDR3: CASSLGTSGSYEQYF; DNA: TGTGCCAGCAGTTTGGGGACTAGCGGATCCTACGAGCAGTACTTC
size: -; J: TRBJ2-4; V: TRBV6-5; D: -; CDR3: CASSPGVAKNIQYF; DNA: TGTGCCAGCAGTCCAGGGGTTGCCAAAAACATTCAGTACTTC
size: -; J: TRBJ2-5; V: TRBV6-2/TRBV6-3; D: TRBD1; CDR3: CASRPSGQGARKTQYF; DNA: TGTGCCAGCAGACCTTCGGGACAGGGGGCGAGGAAGACCCAGTACTTC
size: -; J: TRBJ2-7; V: TRBV24-1; D: TRBD2; CDR3: CATSDSGTSGRVQYF; DNA: TGTGCCACCAGTGACTCCGGGACTAGCGGGAGGGTGCAGTACTTC
size: -; J: TRBJ1-5; V: TRBV19; D: TRBD1; CDR3: CASSVGTAINQPQHF; DNA: TGTGCCAGTAGTGTCGGGACAGCGATCAATCAGCCCCAGCATTTT
size: -; J: TRBJ2-5; V: TRBV19; D: -; CDR3: CASRWGPQETQYF; DNA: TGTGCCAGTAGATGGGGCCCCCAAGAGACCCAGTACTTC
size: -; J: TRBJ2-7; V: TRBV27; D: -; CDR3: CASSAEVGEQYF; DNA: TGTGCCAGCAGTGCGGAGGTCGGCGAGCAGTACTTC
size: -; J: TRBJ1-2; V: TRBV19; D: TRBD1; CDR3: CASSRDRGAYGYTF; DNA: TGTGCCAGTTCCCGGGACAGGGGAGCTTATGGCTACACCTTC
size: few; J: TRBJ2-7; V: TRBV10-3; D: -; CDR3: CAISKQDSYEQYF; DNA: TGTGCCATCAGCAAACAGGACTCCTACGAGCAGTACTTC
size: many; J: TRBJ2-2; V: TRBV27; D: TRBD2; CDR3: CASTAGGPGELFF; DNA: TGTGCCAGCACAGCGGGAGGGCCCGGGGAGCTGTTTTTT
size: -; J: TRBJ1-5; V: TRBV18; D: -; CDR3: CASSPRGRPINQPQHF; DNA: TGTGCCAGCTCACCACGGGGGCGTCCTATCAATCAGCCCCAGCATTTT
size: -; J: TRBJ1-1; V: TRBV19; D: TRBD1; CDR3: CASSIGQERVTEAFF; DNA: TGTGCCAGTAGTATCGGACAGGAGAGAGTCACTGAAGCTTTCTTT
size: few; J: TRBJ1-1; V: TRBV6-1; D: -; CDR3: CASSEWGVWAFF; DNA: TGTGCCAGCAGTGAGTGGGGGGTCTGGGCTTTCTTT
size: -; J: TRBJ2-3; V: TRBV2; D: TRBD2; CDR3: CASSAGPLAGQYF; DNA: TGTGCCAGCAGTGCCGGTCCCCTAGCGGGGCAGTATTTT
size: -; J: TRBJ1-5; V: TRBV6-2/TRBV6-3; D: TRBD1; CDR3: CASSHPGQGSQPQHF; DNA: TGTGCCAGCAGTCATCCGGGACAGGGGTCTCAGCCCCAGCATTTT
size: -; J: TRBJ2-3; V: TRBV7-2; D: -; CDR3: CASSLVMSATDTQYF; DNA: TGTGCCAGCAGCTTAGTCATGAGTGCTACAGATACGCAGTATTTT
size: -; J: TRBJ2-5; V: TRBV6-2/TRBV6-3; D: -; CDR3: CASSYVGVQETQYF; DNA: TGTGCCAGCAGTTACGTAGGGGTACAAGAGACCCAGTACTTC
size: -; J: TRBJ1-1; V: TRBV5-6; D: -; CDR3: CASSLFRGENTEAFF; DNA: TGTGCCAGCAGCTTGTTTCGGGGGGAGAACACTGAAGCTTTCTTT
size: -; J: TRBJ2-1; V: TRBV24-1; D: TRBD1; CDR3: CATSDSGGPVDEQFF; DNA: TGTGCCACCAGTGATTCAGGGGGCCCCGTGGATGAGCAGTTCTTC
size: -; J: TRBJ2-7; V: TRBV5-1; D: -; CDR3: CASSAGTSTSYEQYF; DNA: TGCGCCAGCAGCGCCGGGACATCAACATCCTACGAGCAGTACTTC
size: -; J: TRBJ2-7; V: TRBV30; D: TRBD2; CDR3: CAWSSEAGRSYEQYF; DNA: TGTGCCTGGAGTTCGGAAGCGGGGCGATCCTACGAGCAGTACTTC
size: -; J: TRBJ1-2; V: TRBV19; D: -; CDR3: CASFEGVGSPNYGYTF; DNA: TGTGCCAGTTTTGAGGGGGTTGGGAGTCCTAACTATGGCTACACCTTC
size: few; J: TRBJ1-6; V: TRBV18; D: TRBD1; CDR3: CASSLRTGQVASPLHF; DNA: TGTGCCAGCTCACTAAGGACGGGACAGGTAGCTTCACCCCTCCACTTT
size: -; J: TRBJ2-1; V: TRBV18; D: TRBD2; CDR3: CASSPGLAGVVEQFF; DNA: TGTGCCAGCTCACCGGGACTAGCGGGAGTAGTTGAGCAGTTCTTC
size: -; J: TRBJ1-6; V: TRBV7-9; D: TRBD1; CDR3: CASSLGQGDSPLHF; DNA: TGTGCCAGCAGCTTAGGACAGGGGGATTCACCCCTCCACTTT
size: -; J: TRBJ1-6; V: TRBV28; D: -; CDR3: CASSQGQRNSPLHF; DNA: TGTGCCAGCAGCCAAGGACAGCGAAATTCACCCCTCCACTTT
size: -; J: TRBJ1-1; V: TRBV19; D: -; CDR3: CASSWGRGTEAFF; DNA: TGTGCCAGTAGTTGGGGGCGCGGCACTGAAGCTTTCTTT
size: -; J: TRBJ1-1; V: TRBV28; D: -; CDR3: CASSLNWRGLGTEAFF; DNA: TGTGCCAGCAGTTTAAATTGGCGGGGCTTGGGCACTGAAGCTTTCTTT
size: -; J: TRBJ1-2; V: TRBV27; D: -; CDR3: CASSLQGNYGYTF; DNA: TGTGCCAGCAGCTTACAGGGAAACTATGGCTACACCTTC
size: few; J: TRBJ1-1; V: TRBV11-1; D: TRBD1; CDR3: CASSLLRGRNTEAFF; DNA: TGTGCCAGCAGCCTCCTCAGGGGGAGGAACACTGAAGCTTTCTTT
size: few; J: TRBJ1-6; V: TRBV27; D: -; CDR3: CASSLGGGRNSPLHF; DNA: TGTGCCAGCAGCCTCGGGGGAGGACGCAATTCACCCCTCCACTTT
size: few; J: TRBJ2-7; V: TRBV7-3; D: -; CDR3: CASSLEGAYEQYF; DNA: TGTGCCAGCAGCTTAGAGGGAGCCTACGAGCAGTACTTC
size: -; J: TRBJ2-7; V: TRBV6-2/TRBV6-3; D: -; CDR3: CASSYGRGRYEQYF; DNA: TGTGCCAGCAGTTACGGGCGCGGGCGGTACGAGCAGTACTTC
size: -; J: TRBJ2-7; V: TRBV4-1; D: TRBD1; CDR3: CASSLTGGSEQYF; DNA: TGCGCCAGCAGCCTCACAGGGGGAAGTGAGCAGTACTTC